This entry describes one T cell receptor (beta chain). This sample is part of a study of cytomegalovirus exposure and HLA in healthy donors. Study-level background: Within an early data release were around 87 million unique TCRs drawn from HLA-typed donors.

CDR3 size: 11 residues. In germline, CDR1 is MNHEY, CDR2 SVGAGI. V was trimmed by 8 bases and J by 8 bases, leaving 12 bases between them. This PCR relied on a set of 60 Vbeta primers and 13 Jbeta primers. The protocol was immunoSEQ multiplex PCR, while the TCRdb copy is restricted to in-frame clones and leaves out a portion. The table records 100,000 or so clones, around 75% of them present only once. This chain joins TRBV6-5 and TRBJ1-1; tentative D call: TRBD1 (5 bases). The sample was PBMCs. The sequence was obtained from a woman between 18 and 29 years old in good health and CMV-seropositive. The CDR3 loop is CASRGGGEAFF. Here the CDR3 DNA reads TGTGCCAGCCGGGGTGGGGGGGAAGCTTTCTTT.